This is a list of T cell receptor beta chains from one sample in a study of shared clonotypes between healthy human individuals. TCRdb's copy holds only in-frame clones and misses some; the assay was immunoSEQ multiplex PCR. This table holds fewer than 150,000 clones, around two thirds found once. Sequences were obtained from memory CD8+ T cells sorted from blood. Receptors originate from a woman aged 30 to 39 in good health. CDR3s include the opening cysteine and the closing phenylalanine or tryptophan. The D gene is left open where the match is weak. The size field is filled for only some rows; it gives once, few, many or a size class.

d_call	v_call	j_call	clone_size	cdr3_nt	cdr3_aa
NA	TRBV11-3	TRBJ2-1	NA	TGTGCCAGCAGCTTAGTTGGTTATTACAATGAGCAGTTCTTC	CASSLVGYYNEQFF
NA	TRBV6-1	TRBJ2-6	few	TGTGCCAGCGAACAAACAGGGACTGGGGCCAACGTCCTGACTTTC	CASEQTGTGANVLTF
TRBD2	TRBV29-1	TRBJ2-7	NA	TGCAGCGTTCCCAAGGTGGGGGGGGACGAGCAGTACTTC	CSVPKVGGDEQYF
NA	TRBV4-1	TRBJ1-5	NA	TGCGCCAGCAGCCACTCAGACAGGATCCAGCCCCAGCATTTT	CASSHSDRIQPQHF
NA	TRBV15	TRBJ2-5	NA	TGTGCCACCAGCAGATCCGGGACGAACCTGCAAGAGACCCAGTACTTC	CATSRSGTNLQETQYF
NA	TRBV27	TRBJ2-6	few	TGTGCCAGCATACCGACAGCTGGGGCCAACGTCCTGACTTTC	CASIPTAGANVLTF
TRBD2	TRBV7-6	TRBJ2-1	NA	TGTGCCAGCAGCAAGAGTAGCGGGAGAGACAATGAGCAGTTCTTC	CASSKSSGRDNEQFF
NA	TRBV9	TRBJ1-2	NA	TGTGCCAGCAGCTCAAACCCGGGACCAACGAACTATGGCTACACCTTC	CASSSNPGPTNYGYTF
TRBD2	TRBV29-1	TRBJ2-7	NA	TGCAGCGTTGAAGGGACGGCGGGGGGTCTCTACGAGCAGTACTTC	CSVEGTAGGLYEQYF
NA	TRBV7-9	TRBJ2-7	NA	TGTGCCAGCAGCCCCGATAACTCTGACGAGCAGTACTTC	CASSPDNSDEQYF
NA	TRBV7-8	TRBJ2-7	NA	TGTGCCAGCAGCTCAAAGAGGGTCCACACCTACGAGCAGTACTTC	CASSSKRVHTYEQYF
TRBD1	TRBV4-1	TRBJ1-1	NA	TGCGCCAGCAGCCAAGTGGGAGGGACAGGGGCTTTCTTT	CASSQVGGTGAFF
NA	TRBV10-3	TRBJ1-1	once	TGTGCCATCAGTTCCTTGGGGGTGAACACTGAAGCTTTCTTT	CAISSLGVNTEAFF
TRBD2	TRBV29-1	TRBJ2-2	NA	TGCAGCGTTGTCGTCCTAGCGGGAGTACCCGGGGAGCTGTTTTTT	CSVVVLAGVPGELFF
TRBD1	TRBV6-5	TRBJ2-7	once	TGTGCCAGCAGTGGGGGACAGGGACGGGAGCAGTACTTC	CASSGGQGREQYF
NA	TRBV10-3	TRBJ2-7	NA	TGTGCCACCGCTCTCAGGCGGGGTAGCTCCTACGAGCAGTACTTC	CATALRRGSSYEQYF
NA	TRBV7-2	TRBJ1-5	few	TGTGCCAGCAGCTTTGAGAAGCTACAGCCCCAGCATTTT	CASSFEKLQPQHF
TRBD1	TRBV5-5	TRBJ2-7	few	TGTGCCAGCAGCTCGGGACAGGTCCGCTACGAGCAGTACTTC	CASSSGQVRYEQYF
TRBD2	TRBV13	TRBJ2-3	NA	TGTGCCAGCAGCCCGGGCCTCGGCGGGAGGGAATCCACAGATACGCAGTATTTT	CASSPGLGGRESTDTQYF
TRBD2	TRBV5-1	TRBJ2-2	NA	TGCGCCAGCAGCTTGACTAGCGGGGAATGGGGGGAGCTGTTTTTT	CASSLTSGEWGELFF
TRBD2	TRBV7-9	TRBJ2-7	NA	TGTGCCAGCAGCAGTCTCAGGGGGACTAGCGGGAGGAGCTCCTACGAGCAGTACTTC	CASSSLRGTSGRSSYEQYF
NA	TRBV4-2	TRBJ2-1	NA	TGTGCCAGCAGCCCCATCGGGTACAATGAGCAGTTCTTC	CASSPIGYNEQFF
TRBD2	TRBV19	TRBJ2-1	NA	TGTGCCAGTTCCAAACTAGCGGATTACAATGAGCAGTTCTTC	CASSKLADYNEQFF
TRBD2	TRBV5-1	TRBJ2-5	few	TGCGCCAGCAGCTTGGCGGCAAGCGGGAGTTGGGAGACCCAGTACTTC	CASSLAASGSWETQYF
NA	TRBV5-1	TRBJ2-2	NA	TGCGCCAGCAGCTTAATTCCCGGGGCTAGCTCCAACACCGGGGAGCTGTTTTTT	CASSLIPGASSNTGELFF
TRBD1	TRBV11-2	TRBJ1-2	NA	TGTGCCAGCAGCGAAGGGACAGGGGGCCTCCACTATGGCTACACCTTC	CASSEGTGGLHYGYTF
TRBD1	TRBV4-2	TRBJ2-7	few	TGTGCCAGCAGCCAAGATTTAGGGGACAGCTCCTACGAGCAGTACTTC	CASSQDLGDSSYEQYF
TRBD2	TRBV5-1	TRBJ2-1	NA	TGCGCCAGCAGCGATAGACTAGCGGGAGTAAATGAGCAGTTCTTC	CASSDRLAGVNEQFF
NA	TRBV10-1	TRBJ2-7	NA	TGCGCCAGCAGTGAGTCATCCTACGAGCAGTACTTC	CASSESSYEQYF
NA	TRBV20-1	TRBJ1-2	NA	TGCAGTGCCCCGGATCTGAGCTACACCTTC	CSAPDLSYTF
TRBD1	TRBV5-4	TRBJ2-7	many	TGTGCCAGCAGCTCCACCGGGACAGGGGATAGGGAGCAGTACTTC	CASSSTGTGDREQYF
NA	TRBV19	TRBJ2-6	NA	TGTGCCAGTAGTATTGTGACTGGGGCCAACGTCCTGACTTTC	CASSIVTGANVLTF
TRBD1	TRBV6-1	TRBJ1-5	NA	TGTGCCAGGAGACAGGGGTTGGGCAATCAGCCCCAGCATTTT	CARRQGLGNQPQHF
NA	TRBV10-2	TRBJ1-5	once	TGCGCCAGCAGTGAGAGTTGCGGGGGCCGGCAGCCCCAGCATTTT	CASSESCGGRQPQHF
NA	TRBV27	TRBJ2-7	NA	TGTGCCAGCAAGCTGGGCACTGGCTACGAGCAGTACTTC	CASKLGTGYEQYF
NA	TRBV9	TRBJ1-2	NA	TGTGCCAGCAGCTCTGGGAGACAGGTTCGTGACTATGGCTACACCTTC	CASSSGRQVRDYGYTF